Detailed here is one T cell receptor beta chain. This clonotype was counted a few times. There is no known antigen for this receptor. Base qualities are not provided; no much larger clone lies one nucleotide away. The data are from a study of vaccination and CD4 T cells after COVID-19 (dated by TCRdb to between 2021 and 2024). Background on the whole study: Convalescent patients had a positive SARS-CoV-2 result on nasal swab PCR, and of these patients, nine had mild disease and one had severe disease. In the convalescent cohort there were six males and four females, among whom were two Hispanic individuals, seven Caucasians, two Asians and one multiracial person. Participants received two doses of either the Pfizer-BioNTech BNT162b2 vaccine (n=8) or the Moderna mRNA-1273 vaccine (n=2). Post-COVID blood samples were collected from convalescent patients a median of about 92 days after diagnosis, with a range of roughly 30 to 170 days. The time from the second vaccine dose to post-vaccine blood sampling had a median of roughly 79 days and ranged from about 12 to 241 days. A few convalescent patients gave samples both early after vaccination (day 14) and late after vaccination (days 161 to 241). In fewer than 12 COVID-19 convalescent patients and a handful of infection-naive healthy vaccine recipients, researchers compared the spike-specific CD4+ TCR repertoire from before mRNA vaccination with the repertoire from after. Paper-wide results and their limitations: Although the median number of SARS-CoV-2-reactive clonotypes went up from roughly 23 after infection to 30 to 45 after vaccination, the increase was not significant. In convalescent patients, nearly all vaccine-specific clones (304 of 307) were found to be mono-reactive for SARS-CoV-2 spike rather than cross-reactive with common cold coronaviruses. The number of convalescent patients in the study was relatively small, and the study did not examine early timepoints following natural infection. Among the post-vaccine SARS-CoV-2-reactive clones in convalescent patients, a median around 85% showed up only after vaccination, which suggests vaccine-specific priming.

Library preparation was by PCR. TCRdb lists the instrument as Illumina iSeq 100. As for the original processing: Non-productive sequences were filtered out, and CDR3s that did not start with C, did not end with F or W, or were shorter than 7 amino acids were discarded. Levenshtein distances (stringdist) and unrooted phylogenetic trees (ape) in R version 3.6.1 were used to assess CDR3 homology. Using fastp at Q25 and MiXCR, TCRdb reprocessed the public reads and kept productive beta chains. Merged by CDR3 protein, the rows form single entries marked with the most common genes and DNA. The V and J calls were determined by TCRdb, not by the authors. For this sample the table gives about 36,000 distinct CDR3 sequences, of which about 34% were detected only once. The ten largest make up roughly 6.2% of the sample. According to the study, the label for this sample's time point signals: late sampling 161 to 241 days after vaccination in three convalescent patients. Positive SARS-CoV-2 PCR tests in the convalescent patients dated from March to December 2020, before Alpha, Beta and Delta variants emerged in the United States. PBMCs were separated from whole blood using Ficoll-Paque Plus gradient centrifugation and then either used fresh or cryopreserved at -140C.

The CDR3, cysteine through phenylalanine, is 16 amino acids long. Only the CDR3 DNA is retained, 48 bases long and in frame from the first base. V ends up 4 bases short and J 2 bases short, with an unmatched junction base count of 11. CDR1 and CDR2, per the germline V gene (reference sequence), are GTSNPN and SVGIG. The starting material was CD4+ T cells from blood, obtained about 7 months after SARS-CoV-2 vaccination. Rearrangement joined TRBV30 to TRBJ2-7; TRBD2 agrees with 10 junctional bases. The receptor comes from a human donor who had recovered from COVID-19. The CDR3 protein is CAWNSPRTSGTYEQYF. The base sequence is TGTGCCTGGAACTCGCCCCGGACTAGCGGCACCTACGAGCAGTACTTC.